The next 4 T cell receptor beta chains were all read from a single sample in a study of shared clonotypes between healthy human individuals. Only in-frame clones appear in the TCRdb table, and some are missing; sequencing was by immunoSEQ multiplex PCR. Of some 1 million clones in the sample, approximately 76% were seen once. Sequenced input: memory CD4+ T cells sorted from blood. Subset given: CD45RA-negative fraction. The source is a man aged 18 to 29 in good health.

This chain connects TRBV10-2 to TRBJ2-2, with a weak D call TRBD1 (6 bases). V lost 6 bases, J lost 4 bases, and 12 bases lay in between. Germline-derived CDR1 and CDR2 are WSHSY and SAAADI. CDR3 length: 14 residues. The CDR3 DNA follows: TGCGCCAGCAGCTACCTAGGGGGCACCGGGGAGCTGTTTTTT. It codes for CASSYLGGTGELFF.

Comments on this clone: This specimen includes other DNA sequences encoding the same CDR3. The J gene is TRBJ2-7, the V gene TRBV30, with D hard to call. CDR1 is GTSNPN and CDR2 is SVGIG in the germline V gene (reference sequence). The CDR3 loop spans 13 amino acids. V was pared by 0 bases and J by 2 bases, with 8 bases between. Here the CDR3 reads CAWSVPPTYEQYF. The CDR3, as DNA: TGTGCCTGGAGTGTCCCTCCAACCTACGAGCAGTACTTC. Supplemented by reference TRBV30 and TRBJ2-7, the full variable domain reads SQTIHQWPATLVQPVGSPLSLECTVEGTSNPNLYWYRQAAGRGLQLLFYSVGIGQISSEVPQNLSASRPQDRQFILSSKKLLLSDSGFYLCAWSVPPTYEQYFGPGTRLTVT.

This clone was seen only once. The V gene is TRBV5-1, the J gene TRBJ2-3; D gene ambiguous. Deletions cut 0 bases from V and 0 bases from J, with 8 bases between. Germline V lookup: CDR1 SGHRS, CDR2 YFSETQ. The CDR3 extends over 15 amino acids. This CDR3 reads CASSLGIGSTDTQYF. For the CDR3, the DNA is TGCGCCAGCAGCTTGGGGATAGGGAGCACAGATACGCAGTATTTT.

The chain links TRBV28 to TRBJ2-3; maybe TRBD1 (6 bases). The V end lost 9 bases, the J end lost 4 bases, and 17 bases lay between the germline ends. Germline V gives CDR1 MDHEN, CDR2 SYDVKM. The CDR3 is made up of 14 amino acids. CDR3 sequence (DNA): TGTGCCAGTGGGACACCTCTACCCCCAGATACGCAGTATTTT. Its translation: CASGTPLPPDTQYF.